The clone carrying this TCR beta chain has only a few counts. Its antigen remains unidentified. The sample belongs to a study of beta chain features in type 1 diabetes. Whole-study results and caveats: Any HLA effect on TCRB rearrangement was left unresolved by small sub-analyses. People with Type 1 diabetes carried modestly yet significantly shorter TCRB CDR3s in all four CD4+ subsets.

This CDR3 spans 14 amino acids. Per germline, CDR1 SGHAT and CDR2 FQNNGV. The V end lost 0 bases, the J end lost 6 bases, and 9 bases lay between the germline ends. The whole isolated RNA underwent reverse transcription, so sequencing captured expressed TCRB transcripts. Clones were sequenced by immunoSEQ multiplex PCR, and TCRdb holds only the in-frame ones, with some missing. There are approximately 170,000 clones in the sample; approximately 8% occur only once, and about 1% lies in the top ten. This receptor was obtained from a woman aged 40 to 50 with type 1 diabetes. V gene TRBV11-2 combines with J gene TRBJ2-1; D not certain. Specimen: central memory CD4+ T cells from blood. The CDR3 here is CASSLEQIINEQFF. The DNA for the CDR3 is TGTGCCAGCAGCTTAGAACAGATAATCAATGAGCAGTTCTTC.